What follows describes a single T cell receptor beta chain. The target antigen is unknown. The CDR3 loop spans 15 amino acids. Germline V gives CDR1 LGHNA, CDR2 YSLEER. V was pared by 1 base and J by 9 bases, with 9 bases of the junction left unmatched. Use of 60 Vbeta and 13 Jbeta primers characterized the PCR. Sequencing used immunoSEQ multiplex PCR; TCRdb keeps in-frame clones, though not all of them. The sample holds about 110,000 clones, around 80% seen once. The record originates from a study of cytomegalovirus exposure and HLA in healthy donors. Study results and caveats: With later analysis, a missense DCLRE1C variant became linked to TCR beta V- and J-gene trimming. An analysis that was carried out later associated 16,951 TCR beta sequences with HLA alleles at 0.05 false discovery rate. A classifier reportedly called cytomegalovirus status with high sensitivity and specificity.

The TCR originated in a man younger than 45 in good health and CMV-seropositive. Sequenced input: PBMCs. This chain uses TRBV4-3 with TRBJ1-1, with TRBD1 matching over 9 bases. CDR3 coding DNA: TGCGCCAGCAGCCAAGTGGGACAGGGTAGGGCAAAAGCTTTCTTT. Protein: CASSQVGQGRAKAFF.